The text below deals with one T cell receptor beta chain. Its antigen remains unknown. The entry originates in a study of OX40 agonist ivuxolimab in advanced cancers. Study as a whole: Enrolled patients in dose escalation had cancers that were hepatocellular carcinoma, melanoma, renal cell or head and neck cancer. General study points: Clonal expansion by week 6 occurred in CD4+ and CD8+ blood T cells (at 0.1 to 3.0 mg/kg).

The method was immunoSEQ multiplex PCR; TCRdb's version includes in-frame clones alone and lacks a portion of them. The sample gives around 100,000 clones, roughly nine tenths of which show up once; 0.33% is in the top ten. Sample: CD4+ or CD8+ T cells sorted from blood, taken in a trial of the OX40 agonist ivuxolimab. The clonotype was recovered from an adult with an advanced solid tumor such as melanoma, head and neck, liver or kidney cancer.

The CDR3 reads CASSTLRGGVRDEQYF. In nucleotides, the CDR3 is TGTGCCAGCAGTACGCTTCGGGGTGGGGTTCGCGACGAGCAGTACTTC. V usage is TRBV28 and J usage is TRBJ2-7, with a possible D match to TRBD2 (5 bases). With 5 bases removed from V and 5 bases from J, the gap between germline ends came to 22 bases. Germline-derived CDR1 and CDR2 are MDHEN and SYDVKM. The CDR3 is made up of 16 amino acids.